These T cell receptor beta chains were read from a single sample in a study of blood T cell repertoires in COVID-19. Method: immunoSEQ multiplex PCR; TCRdb's copy keeps in-frame clones and lacks some. The data hold some 170,000 clones, with more than 85% observed a single time. Material: PBMCs or T cells enriched from blood (not recorded which). The receptor source for this set is a human donor with acute COVID-19. The donor label of this sample is uncertain. Each CDR3 is given with its conserved first and last residue. The D gene is left open where the match is weak. Only some rows state a clone size, as once, few, many or a class for expanded clones.

CDR3aa: CATSDSRAPGTEAFF
CDR3nt: TGTGCCACCAGTGATTCCAGGGCCCCAGGCACTGAAGCTTTCTTT
d_gene: .
v_gene: TRBV24-1
len: 15
abundance: .
j_gene: TRBJ1-1

CDR3aa: CASSLLTDRANTEAFF
CDR3nt: TGTGCCAGCAGCCTGCTGACGGACAGAGCGAACACTGAAGCTTTCTTT
d_gene: .
v_gene: TRBV7-6
len: 16
abundance: .
j_gene: TRBJ1-1

CDR3aa: CASSSTPGVGNQPQHF
CDR3nt: TGTGCCAGCAGTTCTACCCCGGGGGTGGGAAATCAGCCCCAGCATTTT
d_gene: .
v_gene: TRBV6-5
len: 16
abundance: .
j_gene: TRBJ1-5

CDR3aa: CASSFVLASGGPGGETQYF
CDR3nt: TGTGCCAGCAGCTTTGTACTGGCTAGCGGGGGCCCAGGGGGAGAGACCCAGTACTTC
d_gene: TRBD2
v_gene: TRBV5-6
len: 19
abundance: .
j_gene: TRBJ2-5

CDR3aa: CASSRQGAVGYTF
CDR3nt: TGTGCCAGCAGCCGACAGGGGGCGGTTGGCTACACCTTC
d_gene: TRBD1
v_gene: TRBV14
len: 13
abundance: .
j_gene: TRBJ1-2

CDR3aa: CAASDSAGGRGNEQFF
CDR3nt: TGTGCCGCCTCCGACTCAGCGGGGGGCCGGGGGAATGAGCAGTTCTTC
d_gene: TRBD2
v_gene: TRBV10-3
len: 16
abundance: .
j_gene: TRBJ2-1

CDR3aa: CASSLGQGKDQPQHF
CDR3nt: TGTGCCAGCAGCTTGGGGCAGGGAAAGGATCAGCCCCAGCATTTT
d_gene: .
v_gene: TRBV5-4
len: 15
abundance: .
j_gene: TRBJ1-5

CDR3aa: CSAQTGHGYTF
CDR3nt: TGCAGTGCTCAGACAGGGCACGGCTACACCTTC
d_gene: TRBD1
v_gene: TRBV20-1
len: 11
abundance: .
j_gene: TRBJ1-2

CDR3aa: CASSFSGGAQTQYF
CDR3nt: TGTGCCAGCAGCTTTAGCGGGGGGGCACAGACCCAGTACTTC
d_gene: TRBD2
v_gene: TRBV7-2
len: 14
abundance: .
j_gene: TRBJ2-5

CDR3aa: CASSAQQGNYGYTF
CDR3nt: TGTGCCAGCAGCGCCCAACAGGGGAACTATGGCTACACCTTC
d_gene: TRBD1
v_gene: TRBV5-6
len: 14
abundance: .
j_gene: TRBJ1-2

CDR3aa: CASSPAPQGRVAEAFF
CDR3nt: TGTGCCAGCAGCCCAGCCCCTCAAGGCCGGGTGGCTGAAGCTTTCTTT
d_gene: .
v_gene: TRBV7-9
len: 16
abundance: .
j_gene: TRBJ1-1

CDR3aa: CASSMTGDTEAFF
CDR3nt: TGTGCCAGTAGTATGACAGGGGACACTGAAGCTTTCTTT
d_gene: TRBD1
v_gene: TRBV19
len: 13
abundance: .
j_gene: TRBJ1-1

CDR3aa: CASDRGYGYEQYF
CDR3nt: TGTGCCAGCGATCGGGGTTACGGCTACGAGCAGTACTTC
d_gene: .
v_gene: TRBV7-2
len: 13
abundance: .
j_gene: TRBJ2-7

CDR3aa: CASSTRGDTQYF
CDR3nt: TGTGCCAGCTCCACCAGGGGGGATACGCAGTATTTT
d_gene: TRBD1
v_gene: TRBV6-5
len: 12
abundance: once
j_gene: TRBJ2-3

CDR3aa: CASSQAKGVGYTF
CDR3nt: TGCGCCAGCAGCCAAGCAAAGGGGGTCGGCTACACCTTC
d_gene: .
v_gene: TRBV4-1
len: 13
abundance: .
j_gene: TRBJ1-2

CDR3aa: CASSSLAGGPDTQYF
CDR3nt: TGTGCCAGCAGCTCCTTAGCGGGGGGGCCGGATACGCAGTATTTT
d_gene: TRBD2
v_gene: TRBV5-6
len: 15
abundance: once
j_gene: TRBJ2-3

CDR3aa: CASSQDRGASYGYTF
CDR3nt: TGCGCCAGCAGCCAAGATCGGGGGGCTAGCTATGGCTACACCTTC
d_gene: .
v_gene: TRBV4-1
len: 15
abundance: .
j_gene: TRBJ1-2

CDR3aa: CATTQGFSQQPQHF
CDR3nt: TGTGCCACCACCCAGGGGTTTTCCCAACAGCCCCAGCATTTT
d_gene: .
v_gene: TRBV15
len: 14
abundance: .
j_gene: TRBJ1-5

CDR3aa: CASSPGARYGYTF
CDR3nt: TGTGCCAGCAGCCCAGGGGCAAGGTATGGCTACACCTTC
d_gene: .
v_gene: TRBV5-4
len: 13
abundance: .
j_gene: TRBJ1-2

CDR3aa: CASSLGTGYNEQFF
CDR3nt: TGTGCCAGCAGCTTGGGGACAGGGTACAATGAGCAGTTCTTC
d_gene: TRBD1
v_gene: TRBV7-6
len: 14
abundance: .
j_gene: TRBJ2-1

CDR3aa: CASSRGLAGRIKSTDTQYF
CDR3nt: TGTGCCAGCAGCCGGGGACTAGCGGGGCGAATAAAGTCCACAGATACGCAGTATTTT
d_gene: TRBD2
v_gene: TRBV5-4
len: 19
abundance: .
j_gene: TRBJ2-3

CDR3aa: CASSPWTGGSRLAKNIQYF
CDR3nt: TGTGCCAGCAGCCCTTGGACAGGGGGGTCTCGGCTTGCCAAAAACATTCAGTACTTC
d_gene: TRBD1
v_gene: TRBV7-9
len: 19
abundance: .
j_gene: TRBJ2-4

CDR3aa: CASSRGSREGEKLFF
CDR3nt: TGTGCCAGCAGCAGAGGGTCCCGGGAGGGAGAAAAACTGTTTTTT
d_gene: .
v_gene: TRBV5-4
len: 15
abundance: .
j_gene: TRBJ1-4

CDR3aa: CASSSGPGIDEQFF
CDR3nt: TGTGCCAGCAGCTCAGGGCCAGGGATCGATGAGCAGTTCTTC
d_gene: .
v_gene: TRBV5-4
len: 14
abundance: .
j_gene: TRBJ2-1

CDR3aa: CASSTSGTGNEKLFF
CDR3nt: TGTGCCAGTTCCACCTCCGGGACAGGGAATGAAAAACTGTTTTTT
d_gene: TRBD1
v_gene: TRBV19
len: 15
abundance: .
j_gene: TRBJ1-4

CDR3aa: CASSYPSPSNSPLHF
CDR3nt: TGTGCCAGCAGTTACCCCTCTCCGAGCAATTCACCCCTCCACTTT
d_gene: .
v_gene: TRBV6-2/TRBV6-3
len: 15
abundance: .
j_gene: TRBJ1-6

CDR3aa: CSATLTGGYTF
CDR3nt: TGCAGTGCTACCCTTACGGGGGGCTACACCTTC
d_gene: .
v_gene: TRBV20-1
len: 11
abundance: .
j_gene: TRBJ1-2

CDR3aa: CASSPTTGGNTEAFF
CDR3nt: TGTGCCAGTAGTCCGACGACAGGGGGGAACACTGAAGCTTTCTTT
d_gene: TRBD1
v_gene: TRBV19
len: 15
abundance: .
j_gene: TRBJ1-1

CDR3aa: CASSLGRSYEQYF
CDR3nt: TGTGCCAGCAGCTTAGGGCGATCCTACGAGCAGTACTTC
d_gene: .
v_gene: TRBV7-3
len: 13
abundance: few
j_gene: TRBJ2-7

CDR3aa: CASRDAGGGTEAFF
CDR3nt: TGTGCCAGCAGGGACGCGGGGGGCGGCACTGAAGCTTTCTTT
d_gene: .
v_gene: TRBV6-5
len: 14
abundance: once
j_gene: TRBJ1-1

CDR3aa: CASSTERRGGRDEQFF
CDR3nt: TGTGCCAGCAGCACCGAGCGACGGGGGGGCCGTGATGAGCAGTTCTTC
d_gene: TRBD2
v_gene: TRBV9
len: 16
abundance: .
j_gene: TRBJ2-1

CDR3aa: CASSLVASWLEAGELFF
CDR3nt: TGCGCCAGCAGCTTGGTTGCGAGCTGGCTGGAGGCCGGGGAGCTGTTTTTT
d_gene: .
v_gene: TRBV5-1
len: 17
abundance: .
j_gene: TRBJ2-2

CDR3aa: CASSQVAGLDEQYF
CDR3nt: TGCGCCAGCAGCCAAGTCGCGGGGCTCGACGAGCAGTACTTC
d_gene: .
v_gene: TRBV4-1
len: 14
abundance: .
j_gene: TRBJ2-7

CDR3aa: CASRPGGHQEYF
CDR3nt: TGTGCCAGCAGGCCAGGGGGCCATCAGGAGTACTTC
d_gene: TRBD1
v_gene: TRBV27
len: 12
abundance: .
j_gene: TRBJ2-7

CDR3aa: CASTTGLENTEAFF
CDR3nt: TGTGCCAGTACCACGGGACTCGAGAACACTGAAGCTTTCTTT
d_gene: .
v_gene: TRBV19
len: 14
abundance: .
j_gene: TRBJ1-1

CDR3aa: CASSQGTERGETQYF
CDR3nt: TGTGCCAGCAGCCAAGGAACAGAGAGGGGGGAGACCCAGTACTTC
d_gene: .
v_gene: TRBV3-1/TRBV3-2
len: 15
abundance: once
j_gene: TRBJ2-5

CDR3aa: CASSLSAATGELFF
CDR3nt: TGTGCCAGCAGTTTATCTGCGGCCACCGGGGAGCTGTTTTTT
d_gene: .
v_gene: TRBV27
len: 14
abundance: .
j_gene: TRBJ2-2

CDR3aa: CASSYLAGETYEQYF
CDR3nt: TGTGCCAGCAGCTATCTAGCGGGGGAAACCTACGAGCAGTACTTC
d_gene: .
v_gene: TRBV12-1
len: 15
abundance: .
j_gene: TRBJ2-7

CDR3aa: CASSPQGENTIYF
CDR3nt: TGTGCCAGCAGCCCCCAGGGTGAAAACACCATATATTTT
d_gene: .
v_gene: TRBV28
len: 13
abundance: once
j_gene: TRBJ1-3

CDR3aa: CASSLVTRYTDTQYF
CDR3nt: TGCGCCAGCAGCTTGGTAACGAGGTACACAGATACGCAGTATTTT
d_gene: .
v_gene: TRBV5-1
len: 15
abundance: .
j_gene: TRBJ2-3

CDR3aa: CAWRLGQGRVETQYF
CDR3nt: TGTGCCTGGAGGTTAGGACAGGGTCGTGTTGAGACCCAGTACTTC
d_gene: TRBD1
v_gene: TRBV30
len: 15
abundance: .
j_gene: TRBJ2-5

CDR3aa: CASSYPGHLYEQYF
CDR3nt: TGTGCCAGCAGTTACCCCGGACACCTTTACGAGCAGTACTTC
d_gene: .
v_gene: TRBV6-2/TRBV6-3
len: 14
abundance: .
j_gene: TRBJ2-7

CDR3aa: CASSLNFEETQYF
CDR3nt: TGTGCCAGCAGCTTAAACTTTGAGGAGACCCAGTACTTC
d_gene: .
v_gene: TRBV11-3
len: 13
abundance: .
j_gene: TRBJ2-5

CDR3aa: CASSSGLNTDTQYF
CDR3nt: TGTGCCAGCAGCTCCGGGTTAAACACAGATACGCAGTATTTT
d_gene: .
v_gene: TRBV11-3
len: 14
abundance: few
j_gene: TRBJ2-3